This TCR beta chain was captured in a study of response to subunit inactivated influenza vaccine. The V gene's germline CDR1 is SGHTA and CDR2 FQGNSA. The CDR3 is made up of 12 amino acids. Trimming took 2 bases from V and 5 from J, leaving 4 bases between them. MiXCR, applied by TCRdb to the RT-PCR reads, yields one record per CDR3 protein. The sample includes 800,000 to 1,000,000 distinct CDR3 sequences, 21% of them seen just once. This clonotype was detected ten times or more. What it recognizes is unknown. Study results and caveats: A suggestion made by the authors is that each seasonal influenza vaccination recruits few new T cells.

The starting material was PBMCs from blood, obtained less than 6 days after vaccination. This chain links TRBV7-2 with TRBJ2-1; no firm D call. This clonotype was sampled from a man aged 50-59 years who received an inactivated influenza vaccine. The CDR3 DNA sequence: TGTGCCAGCAGCTTAAGGGACAATGAGCAGTTCTTC. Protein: CASSLRDNEQFF.